A selection of T cell receptor beta chains follows, all from one sample in a study of cytomegalovirus exposure and HLA in healthy donors. Sequenced by immunoSEQ multiplex PCR; TCRdb stores in-frame clones only, minus some. Here the sample spans tens of thousands of clones, approximately 94% being singletons. Sequenced input: PBMCs. The receptor set was obtained from a man aged 18 to 30 in good health and CMV-seropositive. The CDR3 runs from the conserved cysteine through the conserved F or W.

J	V	CDR3
TRBJ2-6	TRBV19	CASWRGSGANVLTF
TRBJ2-1	TRBV2	CASIGQPYYNEQFF
TRBJ1-6	TRBV4-1	CASSQDFPDMNSPLHF
TRBJ2-7	TRBV6-6	CASRGQGVSYEQYF
TRBJ1-2	TRBV18	CASSPEKINYGYTF
TRBJ2-6	TRBV28	CASSQGATSGANVLTF
TRBJ1-1	TRBV19	CASKSGVNTEAFF
TRBJ1-4	TRBV2	CASSLQGDEKLFF
TRBJ1-2	TRBV4-2	CASSQDSRGLSGYTF
TRBJ2-7	TRBV28	CASKTGSNEQYF
TRBJ2-7	TRBV2	CASKISYEQYF
TRBJ2-7	TRBV7-2	CASSFLRGSGGGHEQYF
TRBJ2-1	TRBV28	CASSLYNEQFF
TRBJ2-7	TRBV6-5	CASSYYRGYEQYF
TRBJ1-1	TRBV19	CASSMGRYLNTEAFF
TRBJ1-5	TRBV7-3	CASSLGQNQPQHF
TRBJ2-7	TRBV11-2	CASSHPGQGLYEQYF
TRBJ1-2	TRBV6-5	CASSSYGYTF
TRBJ1-1	TRBV6-6	CASSELRTEAFF
TRBJ2-1	TRBV6-5	CASSYNRETYNEQFF
TRBJ2-7	TRBV6-6	CASSYMTSGNSGEQYF
TRBJ2-7	TRBV5-1	CASSIGQGAYEQYF